The present entry profiles one T cell receptor (beta chain) with its context. The data belong to a study of siplizumab effects on memory and regulatory T cells. Sequencing was performed with immunoSEQ multiplex PCR; in TCRdb, only in-frame clones are kept and a portion is missing. This table has about 60,000 clones, approximately 87% appearing once. CDR1 and CDR2 from the germline V gene are LNHDA and SQIVND (reference sequence). The CDR3 is 14 residues long. Trimming left V 5 bases short and J 4 bases short, with 14 bases between. What was sequenced was memory CD4+ T cells sorted from blood. The rearrangement joins TRBV19 to TRBJ1-2, with D possibly matching TRBD1 (6 bases). The sequence derives from a human donor in good health. CDR3 protein: CASSSLDSLYGYTF. CDR3 DNA: TGTGCCAGTAGTTCCCTGGACAGCCTCTATGGCTACACCTTC.